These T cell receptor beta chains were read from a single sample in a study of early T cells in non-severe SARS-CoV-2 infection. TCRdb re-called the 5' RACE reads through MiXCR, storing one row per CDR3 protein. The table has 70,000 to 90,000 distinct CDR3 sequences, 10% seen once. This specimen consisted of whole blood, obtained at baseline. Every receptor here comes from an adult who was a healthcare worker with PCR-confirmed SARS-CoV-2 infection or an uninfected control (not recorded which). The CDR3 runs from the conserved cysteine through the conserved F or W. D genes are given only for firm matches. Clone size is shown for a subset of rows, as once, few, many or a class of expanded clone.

cdr3_aa: CASSFHGSLYEQYF
cdr3_nt: TGTGCCAGCAGTTTTCACGGGAGTCTGTACGAGCAGTACTTC
cdr3_length: 14
j_call: TRBJ2-7
d_call: .
clone_size: few
v_call: TRBV28

cdr3_aa: CASSHDRTSGNTIYF
cdr3_nt: TGTGCCAGCTCACACGACAGAACGTCTGGAAACACCATATATTTT
cdr3_length: 15
j_call: TRBJ1-3
d_call: .
clone_size: .
v_call: TRBV18

cdr3_aa: CASSGGRWGGEQYF
cdr3_nt: TGTGCCAGCAGCGGCGGACGATGGGGTGGAGAGCAGTACTTC
cdr3_length: 14
j_call: TRBJ2-7
d_call: .
clone_size: many
v_call: TRBV9

cdr3_aa: CASSQDASYSPLHF
cdr3_nt: TGTGCCAGCAGCCAAGACGCCAGTTATTCACCCCTCCACTTT
cdr3_length: 14
j_call: TRBJ1-6
d_call: .
clone_size: few
v_call: TRBV3-1

cdr3_aa: CASSLDPRGTDYGYTF
cdr3_nt: TGTGCCAGCAGTTTAGACCCGAGGGGGACCGACTATGGCTACACCTTC
cdr3_length: 16
j_call: TRBJ1-2
d_call: .
clone_size: few
v_call: TRBV12-3/TRBV12-4

cdr3_aa: CASSLAGTGSRYTF
cdr3_nt: TGCGCCAGCAGCTTGGCCGGGACAGGGAGTCGCTACACCTTC
cdr3_length: 14
j_call: TRBJ1-2
d_call: TRBD1
clone_size: few
v_call: TRBV5-1

cdr3_aa: CASSETPSYTDTQYF
cdr3_nt: TGCGCCAGCAGTGAAACACCGTCTTACACAGATACGCAGTATTTT
cdr3_length: 15
j_call: TRBJ2-3
d_call: .
clone_size: many
v_call: TRBV10-1

cdr3_aa: CASSQERDGYTF
cdr3_nt: TGTGCCAGCTCACAGGAGCGGGATGGCTACACCTTC
cdr3_length: 12
j_call: TRBJ1-2
d_call: .
clone_size: few
v_call: TRBV18

cdr3_aa: CASSSAGLKYEQYF
cdr3_nt: TGTGCCAGCAGCTCGGCGGGACTGAAGTACGAGCAGTACTTC
cdr3_length: 14
j_call: TRBJ2-7
d_call: .
clone_size: many
v_call: TRBV7-9

cdr3_aa: CASSEVGRAIEEAFF
cdr3_nt: TGTGCCAGCAGTGAAGTGGGCAGGGCAATCGAGGAAGCTTTCTTT
cdr3_length: 15
j_call: TRBJ1-1
d_call: .
clone_size: .
v_call: TRBV6-1

cdr3_aa: CASSLGGAGTDTQYF
cdr3_nt: TGTGCCAGCAGTTTGGGGGGGGCTGGGACAGATACGCAGTATTTT
cdr3_length: 15
j_call: TRBJ2-3
d_call: .
clone_size: .
v_call: TRBV28

cdr3_aa: CASSSDLGPTRNIQYF
cdr3_nt: TGTGCCAGCAGCTCCGACCTAGGGCCCACAAGGAACATTCAGTACTTC
cdr3_length: 16
j_call: TRBJ2-4
d_call: .
clone_size: few
v_call: TRBV28

cdr3_aa: CASSRQGFSEQYF
cdr3_nt: TGTGCCAGCAGTCGACAGGGCTTTTCCGAGCAGTACTTC
cdr3_length: 13
j_call: TRBJ2-7
d_call: TRBD1
clone_size: many
v_call: TRBV2

cdr3_aa: CASSFPGPEIAGANVLTF
cdr3_nt: TGTGCCAGCAGCTTCCCAGGGCCGGAGATTGCTGGGGCCAACGTCCTGACTTTC
cdr3_length: 18
j_call: TRBJ2-6
d_call: .
clone_size: .
v_call: TRBV11-3

cdr3_aa: CASSLQGLQETQYF
cdr3_nt: TGCGCCAGCAGCTTACAGGGTTTACAAGAGACCCAGTACTTC
cdr3_length: 14
j_call: TRBJ2-5
d_call: .
clone_size: .
v_call: TRBV5-1

cdr3_aa: CASSGGGTVNTGELFF
cdr3_nt: TGCGCCAGCTCGGGGGGCGGGACAGTCAACACCGGGGAGCTGTTTTTT
cdr3_length: 16
j_call: TRBJ2-2
d_call: .
clone_size: few
v_call: TRBV10-2

cdr3_aa: CASSSGLAGFLNNEQFF
cdr3_nt: TGTGCCAGCAGTTCGGGACTAGCGGGGTTCCTTAACAATGAGCAGTTCTTC
cdr3_length: 17
j_call: TRBJ2-1
d_call: TRBD2
clone_size: few
v_call: TRBV2

cdr3_aa: CSASGRALPSSTDTQYF
cdr3_nt: TGCAGTGCTAGTGGGCGGGCCCTTCCCTCTAGCACAGATACGCAGTATTTT
cdr3_length: 17
j_call: TRBJ2-3
d_call: .
clone_size: few
v_call: TRBV20-1

cdr3_aa: CASKRHLEDTEAFF
cdr3_nt: TGCGCCAGTAAAAGGCACCTTGAAGACACTGAAGCTTTCTTT
cdr3_length: 14
j_call: TRBJ1-1
d_call: .
clone_size: .
v_call: TRBV10-1

cdr3_aa: CASSPRLAEPDTQYF
cdr3_nt: TGTGCCAGCAGCCCCCGACTAGCGGAACCAGATACGCAGTATTTT
cdr3_length: 15
j_call: TRBJ2-3
d_call: TRBD2
clone_size: .
v_call: TRBV7-8

cdr3_aa: CASSVDREETQYF
cdr3_nt: TGTGCCAGCAGCGTGGACAGGGAGGAGACCCAGTACTTC
cdr3_length: 13
j_call: TRBJ2-5
d_call: TRBD1
clone_size: few
v_call: TRBV5-4

cdr3_aa: CASSMAVSGGNSPLHF
cdr3_nt: TGTGCCAGTAGTATGGCGGTTTCAGGTGGTAATTCACCCCTCCACTTT
cdr3_length: 16
j_call: TRBJ1-6
d_call: .
clone_size: few
v_call: TRBV19

cdr3_aa: CASSYSPGRDNEQFF
cdr3_nt: TGTGCCAGCAGTTACTCCCCCGGACGGGACAATGAGCAGTTCTTC
cdr3_length: 15
j_call: TRBJ2-1
d_call: .
clone_size: .
v_call: TRBV6-2/TRBV6-3

cdr3_aa: CASSQTTAYTDTQYF
cdr3_nt: TGTGCCAGCAGCCAAACGACAGCTTACACAGATACGCAGTATTTT
cdr3_length: 15
j_call: TRBJ2-3
d_call: .
clone_size: .
v_call: TRBV7-9

cdr3_aa: CAISPTANTGELFF
cdr3_nt: TGTGCCATCAGCCCGACAGCGAACACCGGGGAGCTGTTTTTT
cdr3_length: 14
j_call: TRBJ2-2
d_call: .
clone_size: .
v_call: TRBV10-3

cdr3_aa: CASSQEQVYEQYF
cdr3_nt: TGCGCCAGCAGCCAAGAACAGGTCTACGAGCAGTACTTC
cdr3_length: 13
j_call: TRBJ2-7
d_call: .
clone_size: .
v_call: TRBV4-1

cdr3_aa: CASSQALGETGGNEQYF
cdr3_nt: TGTGCCAGCAGCCAAGCCCTAGGGGAGACAGGGGGGAACGAGCAGTACTTC
cdr3_length: 17
j_call: TRBJ2-7
d_call: TRBD1
clone_size: many
v_call: TRBV4-2

cdr3_aa: CASSLAGTAFF
cdr3_nt: TGTGCCAGCAGCTTAGCGGGTACAGCTTTCTTT
cdr3_length: 11
j_call: TRBJ1-1
d_call: .
clone_size: .
v_call: TRBV7-9

cdr3_aa: CASRKAGLAGRGGEQFF
cdr3_nt: TGTGCCAGCAGGAAGGCGGGACTAGCGGGAAGGGGCGGTGAGCAGTTCTTC
cdr3_length: 17
j_call: TRBJ2-1
d_call: TRBD2
clone_size: many
v_call: TRBV27

cdr3_aa: CAWAGTELKNIQYF
cdr3_nt: TGTGCCTGGGCCGGGACAGAACTCAAAAACATTCAGTACTTC
cdr3_length: 14
j_call: TRBJ2-4
d_call: TRBD1
clone_size: few
v_call: TRBV30

cdr3_aa: CASTTGVIRNTEAFF
cdr3_nt: TGTGCCAGTACTACAGGGGTAATAAGGAACACTGAAGCTTTCTTT
cdr3_length: 15
j_call: TRBJ1-1
d_call: TRBD1
clone_size: .
v_call: TRBV6-6

cdr3_aa: CASSFAGDTQYF
cdr3_nt: TGTGCCAGCAGTTTCGCAGGGGATACGCAGTATTTT
cdr3_length: 12
j_call: TRBJ2-3
d_call: .
clone_size: .
v_call: TRBV27

cdr3_aa: CASSTDDRVSTAFF
cdr3_nt: TGTGCCAGCAGCACCGATGACAGGGTGTCGACAGCTTTCTTT
cdr3_length: 14
j_call: TRBJ1-1
d_call: TRBD1
clone_size: few
v_call: TRBV9

cdr3_aa: CAISDGPSYEQYF
cdr3_nt: TGTGCCATCAGTGACGGGCCTTCCTACGAGCAGTACTTC
cdr3_length: 13
j_call: TRBJ2-7
d_call: .
clone_size: few
v_call: TRBV10-3

cdr3_aa: CASSSPWRAAPSNYEQYF
cdr3_nt: TGTGCCAGCAGTTCCCCTTGGCGGGCGGCCCCGTCAAACTACGAGCAGTACTTC
cdr3_length: 18
j_call: TRBJ2-7
d_call: .
clone_size: many
v_call: TRBV28

cdr3_aa: CASSQDLQSNGYTF
cdr3_nt: TGTGCCAGCAGCCAAGATCTCCAGAGTAATGGCTACACCTTC
cdr3_length: 14
j_call: TRBJ1-2
d_call: .
clone_size: .
v_call: TRBV3-2

cdr3_aa: CASSLRSAPENTEAFF
cdr3_nt: TGTGCCAGCAGTTTAAGATCGGCCCCCGAGAACACTGAAGCTTTCTTT
cdr3_length: 16
j_call: TRBJ1-1
d_call: .
clone_size: many
v_call: TRBV28

cdr3_aa: CASQRGGTPTYNEQFF
cdr3_nt: TGTGCCAGCCAACGAGGGGGGACACCAACCTACAATGAGCAGTTCTTC
cdr3_length: 16
j_call: TRBJ2-1
d_call: .
clone_size: few
v_call: TRBV27

cdr3_aa: CASSPSPISVDTQYF
cdr3_nt: TGTGCCAGCAGCCCATCGCCTATTAGCGTAGATACGCAGTATTTT
cdr3_length: 15
j_call: TRBJ2-3
d_call: .
clone_size: many
v_call: TRBV7-8

cdr3_aa: CASSPPPAYEQYF
cdr3_nt: TGTGCCAGCTCACCACCGCCGGCCTACGAGCAGTACTTC
cdr3_length: 13
j_call: TRBJ2-7
d_call: .
clone_size: .
v_call: TRBV18

cdr3_aa: CASSQTSGSTDTQYF
cdr3_nt: TGTGCCAGCAGCCAAACTAGCGGGAGCACAGATACGCAGTATTTT
cdr3_length: 15
j_call: TRBJ2-3
d_call: TRBD2
clone_size: few
v_call: TRBV14

cdr3_aa: CASSRYRLGQGDLNYGYTF
cdr3_nt: TGTGCCAGCAGCCGCTACCGTCTAGGACAGGGGGACCTTAACTATGGCTACACCTTC
cdr3_length: 19
j_call: TRBJ1-2
d_call: TRBD1
clone_size: few
v_call: TRBV7-9

cdr3_aa: CASSIMTANTEAFF
cdr3_nt: TGTGCCAGTAGTATCATGACAGCCAACACTGAAGCTTTCTTT
cdr3_length: 14
j_call: TRBJ1-1
d_call: .
clone_size: .
v_call: TRBV19

cdr3_aa: CASSSSRAYNEQFF
cdr3_nt: TGTGCCAGCAGTTCGTCCCGGGCGTACAATGAGCAGTTCTTC
cdr3_length: 14
j_call: TRBJ2-1
d_call: .
clone_size: few
v_call: TRBV6-6

cdr3_aa: CASSLARGGGTDTQYF
cdr3_nt: TGTGCCAGCAGCTTAGCGCGTGGAGGGGGCACAGATACGCAGTATTTT
cdr3_length: 16
j_call: TRBJ2-3
d_call: .
clone_size: many
v_call: TRBV7-2

cdr3_aa: CASSLVSGTNTGELFF
cdr3_nt: TGTGCCAGCAGCTTAGTTAGCGGGACGAACACCGGGGAGCTGTTTTTT
cdr3_length: 16
j_call: TRBJ2-2
d_call: TRBD2
clone_size: many
v_call: TRBV7-9

cdr3_aa: CASTSGDYYNEQFF
cdr3_nt: TGTGCCAGCACCTCTGGGGACTATTACAATGAGCAGTTCTTC
cdr3_length: 14
j_call: TRBJ2-1
d_call: TRBD2
clone_size: many
v_call: TRBV14